This passage covers 23 T cell receptor beta chains from one sample sequenced in a study of shared clonotypes between healthy human individuals. This table comes from immunoSEQ multiplex PCR, and its TCRdb copy is limited to in-frame clones, with some not included. The sample contains about 2 million clones, 85% to 95% of which appear only once. Sequencing was carried out using naive CD4+ T cells sorted from blood. Specified subset: CD45RA+ positively selected. The receptors shown here come from a man aged 18-30 years in good health.

The chain links TRBV15 to TRBJ2-2; no reliable D call. The CDR3 sequence is 14 residues long. CDR1 is LNHNV, CDR2 YYDKDF, per germline (reference sequence). Trimming stripped 4 bases from V and 5 bases from J, with 11 bases between. CDR3 loop: CATSKDTVTGELFF. CDR3 in DNA: TGTGCCACCAGCAAGGATACAGTTACCGGGGAGCTGTTTTTT.

The J gene is TRBJ1-5, the V gene TRBV30; 9 bases align to TRBD1. After removal of 1 base from V and 4 bases from J, the junction contained 5 bases not matched to a gene. This CDR3 has 15 amino acids. Germline CDR1 and CDR2: GTSNPN and SVGIG (reference sequence). The CDR3 bases are TGTGCCTGGAGTGAACAGGGGGCGCTTAATCAGCCCCAGCATTTT. Its translation is CAWSEQGALNQPQHF. Full variable domain (rest looked up from reference TRBV30 and TRBJ1-5): SQTIHQWPATLVQPVGSPLSLECTVEGTSNPNLYWYRQAAGRGLQLLFYSVGIGQISSEVPQNLSASRPQDRQFILSSKKLLLSDSGFYLCAWSEQGALNQPQHFGDGTRLSIL.

The chain carries TRBV7-2 and TRBJ2-3, with 13 bases fitting TRBD2. The germline gives CDR1 SGHTA, CDR2 FQGNSA. V trimming: 3 bases; J trimming: 0 bases; junction bases outside the gene matches: 9. This CDR3 spans 19 amino acids. The CDR3 region is CASSLTSGRQLTSTDTQYF. CDR3 nucleotide sequence: TGTGCCAGCAGCTTGACTAGCGGGAGGCAATTAACTAGCACAGATACGCAGTATTTT.

This chain uses TRBV27 with TRBJ2-3, with no clear D. The ends were cut back, 6 bases at V and 7 bases at J, with 11 bases in the middle. The CDR3 runs 12 residues. Germline V gene lookup returns CDR1 MNHEY and CDR2 SMNVEV (reference sequence). The CDR3: CASSSHSNTQYF. The DNA for the CDR3 is TGTGCCAGCAGCTCCCATAGTAATACGCAGTATTTT.

This rearrangement joins TRBV6-1 to TRBJ1-4; 9 bases agree with TRBD1. The V gene's germline CDR1 is MNHNS and CDR2 SASEGT. The CDR3 is made up of 15 amino acids. V was pared by 5 bases and J by 5 bases, with 6 bases of the junction left unmatched. CDR3 protein: CASSQHGTGNEKLFF. CDR3 nucleotide sequence: TGTGCCAGCAGTCAACACGGGACAGGGAATGAAAAACTGTTTTTT.

The CDR3 here is CASSSDPVAKNIQYF. CDR3 coding DNA: TGTGCCAGCAGTTCGGACCCCGTAGCCAAAAACATTCAGTACTTC. The V gene is TRBV6-1, the J gene TRBJ2-4, with D uncertain. Germline assignment: CDR1 MNHNS and CDR2 SASEGT. Trimming shortened V by 5 bases and J by 0 bases, and 11 bases separated the two germline ends. The CDR3 covers 15 residues.

The DNA for the CDR3 is TGTGCCAGCAGCTTTGAGGGGGAAGCTTTCTTT. It codes for CASSFEGEAFF. The V call is TRBV11-2, the J call TRBJ1-1, with D possibly TRBD1 on 5 matching bases. Per germline, CDR1 SGHAT and CDR2 FQNNGV. The CDR3 loop spans 11 amino acids. V shed 3 bases and J shed 8 bases, with 7 bases lying between them.

The chain combines TRBV14 with TRBJ2-7, with D uncertain. CDR3 length: 12 amino acids. V was pared by 0 bases and J by 3 bases, with 3 bases between. Per the germline V gene, CDR1 is SGHDN and CDR2 is FVKESK. CDR3 loop: CASSQDSYEQYF. The CDR3 nucleotides are TGTGCCAGCAGCCAAGACAGCTACGAGCAGTACTTC.

This clone appeared a single time. V is TRBV6-5 and J is TRBJ1-2; D gene uncertain. Germline CDR1 and CDR2: MNHEY and SVGAGI. V gave up 5 bases and J gave up 1 base, with 11 bases separating them. The CDR3 is made up of 14 amino acids. DNA of the CDR3: TGTGCCAGCAGTGCGGGAGGGAATAACTATGGCTACACCTTC. This encodes CASSAGGNNYGYTF.

Of note for this clone: The same CDR3 can be traced to other DNA sequences in this sample. This chain's CDR3 is CAISDSGGTDTQYF. DNA for the CDR3: TGTGCCATCAGTGATTCAGGGGGAACGGATACGCAGTATTTT. The chain joins TRBV10-3 to TRBJ2-3, with 7 nucleotides matching TRBD1. V gave up 3 bases and J gave up 6 bases; unmatched junction bases: 6. This CDR3 has 14 amino acids. The germline V gene has CDR1 ENHRY and CDR2 SYGVKD.

The rearrangement links TRBV5-1 to TRBJ2-1; TRBD2 aligns across 9 bases. In germline, CDR1 is SGHRS, CDR2 YFSETQ. V was pared by 3 bases and J by 9 bases, with 4 bases of the junction left unmatched. This CDR3 spans 13 amino acids. The chain's CDR3 is CASSSGTSTEQFF. CDR3 DNA sequence: TGCGCCAGCAGCTCCGGGACTAGCACTGAGCAGTTCTTC.

This chain joins TRBV10-3 and TRBJ2-1; 13 positions match TRBD2. The CDR3 is made up of 16 amino acids. Germline CDR1 is ENHRY and CDR2 is SYGVKD. Germline trimming cut 7 bases from V and 1 base from J; bases unmatched to any gene: 4. The CDR3 DNA follows: TGTGCCATCATGGGGACTAGCGGGACATCCTACAATGAGCAGTTCTTC. Its protein is CAIMGTSGTSYNEQFF.

The chain has TRBV2 and TRBJ2-7; 7 bases map to TRBD2. This CDR3 spans 14 amino acids. CDR1 is SNHLY, CDR2 FYNNEI, per germline. V was clipped by 7 bases and J by 5 bases; unmatched bases: 11. The CDR3 DNA is TGTGCCAGCACGGCGGAGGGAGGGTTCCACGAGCAGTACTTC. The encoded protein is CASTAEGGFHEQYF.

This chain connects TRBV12-5 to TRBJ2-5; D is ambiguous. This CDR3 region has 13 residues. Per germline, CDR1 LGHNT and CDR2 FRNRAP. Trimming took off 1 base at V and 7 bases at J, with 10 bases between the two ends. The DNA for the CDR3 is TGTGCTAGTGGTTTGGCCTCCCCGGGGACCCAGTACTTC. Protein product: CASGLASPGTQYF.

Only one count was recorded for this clone. The chain uses TRBV5-1 and TRBJ2-1, with a weak D call TRBD1 (6 bases). CDR1 is SGHRS and CDR2 is YFSETQ in the germline V gene. This CDR3 spans 14 amino acids. With 4 bases removed from V and 5 bases from J, the gap between germline ends came to 13 bases. CDR3 protein: CASSLQTGNNEQFF. Here the CDR3 DNA reads TGCGCCAGCAGCCTACAGACAGGAAACAATGAGCAGTTCTTC.

The rearrangement links TRBV11-2 to TRBJ2-7; D uncertain. Trimming took 5 bases from V and 2 from J, leaving 16 bases between them. The CDR3 runs to 15 residues. Germline CDR1 and CDR2: SGHAT and FQNNGV. CDR3 DNA: TGTGCCAGCAGCCCTTATAATCCTGGAGCCTACGAGCAGTACTTC. As protein: CASSPYNPGAYEQYF.

The chain recombines TRBV14 with TRBJ2-7; the match to TRBD2 covers 9 bases. V shed 2 bases and J 0 bases; nucleotides not matched to a gene: 5. Per the germline V gene, CDR1 is SGHDN and CDR2 is FVKESK. The CDR3 sequence is 16 residues long. CDR3 DNA sequence: TGTGCCAGCAGCCAACTTTCTAGCGGGACCTCCTACGAGCAGTACTTC. It yields the protein CASSQLSSGTSYEQYF.

The chain links TRBV5-4 to TRBJ2-6; D might be TRBD2 (6 bases). The CDR3 has 18 amino acids. Germline CDR1 SGHNT, CDR2 YYREEE (reference sequence). Trimming removed 0 bases from V and 2 bases from J, with 15 bases in between. In DNA form, the CDR3 reads TGTGCCAGCAGCTTGGCCCTTGGCGGGGTGGCTGGGGCCAACGTCCTGACTTTC. Amino acid sequence: CASSLALGGVAGANVLTF.

V gene TRBV11-3 combines with J gene TRBJ2-1; TRBD2 matches at 12 bases. J gave up 7 bases and V 3 bases, and 4 bases lay outside the gene matches. This CDR3 region has 15 residues. Germline CDR1 SGHNT, CDR2 YENEEA. The CDR3 DNA reads as TGTGCCAGCAGCTTTGTGACTAGCGGGAGTAATGAGCAGTTCTTC. Residues: CASSFVTSGSNEQFF.

This clone appeared a single time. This sequence joins TRBV18 and TRBJ2-6; D may correspond to TRBD1 or TRBD2 (5 bases each). The V end lost 4 bases, the J end lost 0 bases, and 13 bases lay between the germline ends. This CDR3 has 17 amino acids. Germline-derived CDR1 and CDR2 are KGHSH and LQKENI. CDR3 protein: CASSRGVVNSGANVLTF. CDR3 sequence (DNA): TGTGCCAGCTCACGAGGGGTAGTTAACTCTGGGGCCAACGTCCTGACTTTC.

The chain has TRBV5-1 and TRBJ2-3; TRBD2 aligns across 10 bases. Losses at the gene ends were 4 bases for V and 3 bases for J; bases not matched to a gene: 5. Germline CDR1 SGHRS, CDR2 YFSETQ. This CDR3 has 15 residues. The CDR3 sequence: CASSNSGGQTDTQYF. For the CDR3, the DNA is TGCGCCAGCAGCAATAGCGGGGGGCAAACAGATACGCAGTATTTT.

Comment on this clone: Other DNA sequences in the same sample also yield this CDR3. The chain uses TRBV10-3 and TRBJ1-5; D is undetermined. CDR1 is ENHRY and CDR2 is SYGVKD in the germline V gene. This CDR3 is built from 13 residues. The V gene lost 4 bases and the J gene lost 4 bases, with 8 bases spanning the gap. DNA for the CDR3: TGTGCCATCAGTGGGGGTGGGAATCAGCCCCAGCATTTT. Amino acid sequence: CAISGGGNQPQHF.

The chain couples TRBV18 to TRBJ1-6; 10 bases align to TRBD1. Germline trimming cut 5 bases from V and 10 bases from J; bases unmatched to any gene: 5. The CDR3 length is 14 residues. From germline, CDR1 is KGHSH and CDR2 LQKENI. The CDR3 here is CASSSDRGMSPLHF. DNA for the CDR3: TGTGCCAGCTCATCGGACAGGGGGATGTCACCCCTCCACTTT.